These T cell receptor beta chains were read from a single sample in a study of cytomegalovirus exposure and HLA in healthy donors. The data were produced by immunoSEQ multiplex PCR, yet TCRdb's version contains in-frame clones alone and is incomplete. Among about 180,000 clones listed, roughly 82% were seen once. Sequenced input: PBMCs. The source of these receptors is a man aged 35-49 years in good health and CMV-seronegative. CDR3s include the opening cysteine and the closing phenylalanine or tryptophan. Fields, in order: clone size, J gene, D gene, V gene, CDR3 DNA, CDR3 protein. A D gene is named only where the DNA matches it firmly. Expanded clones are given a class, and other clones once, few, many or no size at all.

clone size: few
J gene: TRBJ2-3
D gene: TRBD2
V gene: TRBV19
CDR3 DNA: TGTGCCAGTAGTATCGGCGGGAGGGCCCAAGATACGCAGTATTTT
CDR3 protein: CASSIGGRAQDTQYF

clone size: .
J gene: TRBJ1-5
D gene: .
V gene: TRBV7-2
CDR3 DNA: TGTGCCAGCAGCCGGCGGGCAGGGGATAATCAGCCCCAGCATTTT
CDR3 protein: CASSRRAGDNQPQHF

clone size: once
J gene: TRBJ2-1
D gene: TRBD2
V gene: TRBV7-2
CDR3 DNA: TGTGCCAGCGGTACTAGCGGGAGGTGGTACAATGAGCAGTTCTTC
CDR3 protein: CASGTSGRWYNEQFF

clone size: .
J gene: TRBJ1-2
D gene: TRBD1
V gene: TRBV6-1
CDR3 DNA: TGTGCCAGCAGCAGGGACAGGGGTGTCTATGGCTACACCTTC
CDR3 protein: CASSRDRGVYGYTF

clone size: .
J gene: TRBJ2-1
D gene: TRBD2
V gene: TRBV6-5
CDR3 DNA: TGTGCCAGCAGTTTCCCTAGCGGGAGTCAGGATGAGCAGTTCTTC
CDR3 protein: CASSFPSGSQDEQFF

clone size: .
J gene: TRBJ2-2
D gene: TRBD1
V gene: TRBV7-3
CDR3 DNA: TGTGCCAGCAGCTCCGGACAGGGGGGACACACCGGGGAGCTGTTTTTT
CDR3 protein: CASSSGQGGHTGELFF

clone size: .
J gene: TRBJ1-2
D gene: TRBD1
V gene: TRBV5-4
CDR3 DNA: TGTGCTAGCAGCGGCGGCAGGGGGCGGACGGACCTTAACTATGGCTACACCTTC
CDR3 protein: CASSGGRGRTDLNYGYTF

clone size: .
J gene: TRBJ1-1
D gene: TRBD1
V gene: TRBV9
CDR3 DNA: TGTGCCAGCAGCGTAGCAGCACTCCGGGACAGGGGGGGTTTAGGTGAAGCTTTCTTT
CDR3 protein: CASSVAALRDRGGLGEAFF

clone size: few
J gene: TRBJ2-7
D gene: TRBD1
V gene: TRBV23-1
CDR3 DNA: TGCGCCAGCAGTCAACCCTCCGGGACAGGACCCTACGAGCAGTACTTC
CDR3 protein: CASSQPSGTGPYEQYF

clone size: .
J gene: TRBJ1-1
D gene: .
V gene: TRBV11-1
CDR3 DNA: TGTGCCAGCGGACATCCCGGGAACACTGAAGCTTTCTTT
CDR3 protein: CASGHPGNTEAFF

clone size: .
J gene: TRBJ2-5
D gene: TRBD2
V gene: TRBV2
CDR3 DNA: TGTGCCAGCAGGCTAGCGGGAGCTTTTCAAGAGGCCCAGTACTTC
CDR3 protein: CASRLAGAFQEAQYF

clone size: .
J gene: TRBJ1-2
D gene: .
V gene: TRBV6-6
CDR3 DNA: TGTGCCAGCAGTTGGGGGGATTACTCCTATGGCTACACCTTC
CDR3 protein: CASSWGDYSYGYTF

clone size: .
J gene: TRBJ1-1
D gene: TRBD1
V gene: TRBV18
CDR3 DNA: TGTGCCAGCTCACACAGGGGAATGAACACTGAAGCTTTCTTT
CDR3 protein: CASSHRGMNTEAFF

clone size: .
J gene: TRBJ1-5
D gene: .
V gene: TRBV21-1
CDR3 DNA: TGTGCCAGCAGCAGGAGGGTACGGCAGCCCCAGCATTTT
CDR3 protein: CASSRRVRQPQHF

clone size: .
J gene: TRBJ2-7
D gene: TRBD2
V gene: TRBV6-5
CDR3 DNA: TGTGCCACGGGACTAGCGGGGGGATACTCCTACGAGCAGTACTTC
CDR3 protein: CATGLAGGYSYEQYF

clone size: few
J gene: TRBJ2-1
D gene: .
V gene: TRBV9
CDR3 DNA: TGTGCCAGCAGCGTAGCCCTTCCGGAGGGAACCTCCTACAATGAGCAGTTCTTC
CDR3 protein: CASSVALPEGTSYNEQFF